The sequence of this TCR beta chain was determined in a study of spatial heterogeneity in lung cancer. The germline V gene has CDR1 LGHNA and CDR2 YNFKEQ. V lost 0 bases to trimming and J lost 2 bases, with 13 bases between them. There are 16 residues in the CDR3. Time point noted: sample taken at primary tumor resection. In its sample, this clonotype is medium-sized (0.01 to 0.1%). Antigen: not known. This beta chain came through as a stray read in a library set up for alpha chains, and its size says little. Findings and limits, study-wide: Mutation counts in tumors were tracked by counts of expanded intratumoral alpha and beta TCRs.

Using its own MiXCR run on the 5' RACE reads, TCRdb lists one record per CDR3 protein. The table shows approximately 9,500 distinct CDR3 sequences, with roughly 12% occurring only once. The receptor was isolated from a male donor with early-stage non-small cell lung cancer. The genes are TRBV4-2 and TRBJ1-2, with D unclear. The sample here was lung tumor tissue, taken at surgery. CDR3 residues: CASSQDLEGENYGYTF. The CDR3 nucleotides are TGTGCCAGCAGCCAAGATCTTGAAGGAGAAAACTATGGCTACACCTTC.